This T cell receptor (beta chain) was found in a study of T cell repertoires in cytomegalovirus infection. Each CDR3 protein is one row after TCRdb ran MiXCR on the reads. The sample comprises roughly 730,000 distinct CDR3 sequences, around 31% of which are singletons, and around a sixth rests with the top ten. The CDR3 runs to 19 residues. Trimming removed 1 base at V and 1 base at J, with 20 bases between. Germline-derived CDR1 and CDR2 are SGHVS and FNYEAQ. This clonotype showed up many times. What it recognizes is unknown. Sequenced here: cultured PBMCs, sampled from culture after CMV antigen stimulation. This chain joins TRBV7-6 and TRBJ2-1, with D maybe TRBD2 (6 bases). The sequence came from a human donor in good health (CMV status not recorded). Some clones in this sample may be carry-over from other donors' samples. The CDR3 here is CASSLDGGRQRSSYNEQFF. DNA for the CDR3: TGTGCCAGCAGCTTAGATGGTGGGAGGCAACGGAGTTCCTACAATGAGCAGTTCTTC.